Shown below are 21 T cell receptor beta chains from a single sample sequenced in a study of T cells in Graves' hyperthyroidism and ophthalmopathy. RNA transcripts served as the template for amplifying TCR beta CDR3 regions. TCR CDR3 underwent first-round RT-PCR with the HTBI primer set. In TCRdb, the multiplex PCR reads were re-called with MiXCR into one record per CDR3 protein. The sample consists of about 360,000 distinct CDR3 sequences, roughly 13% of them appearing once. The source material was blood. The receptors derive from a man under 40 with Graves' hyperthyroidism that later progressed to Graves' ophthalmopathy.

This chain connects TRBV6-1 to TRBJ2-3, with D maybe TRBD2 (6 bases). The CDR3 is 19 amino acids. The germline gives CDR1 MNHNS, CDR2 SASEGT. With 4 bases removed from V and 2 bases from J, the gap between germline ends came to 25 bases. The CDR3, as DNA: TGTGCCAGCAGTGGAGTCTGGAGGAGGGGACCGCTTTCCACAGATACGCAGTATTTT. Protein product: CASSGVWRRGPLSTDTQYF.

This clonotype has a count of ten or more. The chain recombines TRBV2 with TRBJ1-4; 7 positions match TRBD1. Germline V gene lookup returns CDR1 SNHLY and CDR2 FYNNEI. J lost 6 bases, V lost 4 bases, and 8 bases had no gene match. The CDR3 contains 15 residues. CDR3 nucleotides: TGTGCCAGCAGTGGGCCAGGGGGGCCCGATGAAAAACTGTTTTTT. This encodes CASSGPGGPDEKLFF.

With regard to this clonotype: This may come from a read error, since a much larger clone is one base off. Without the conserved terminal phenylalanine or tryptophan, this CDR3 likely stems from a read error. The V and J genes are TRBV12-3 or TRBV12-4 and TRBJ2-7, with D unresolved. The CDR3 is 13 amino acids. The germline V and J ends were trimmed by 7 bases and 2 bases, with 12 bases remaining between them. CDR3: CASMVGSPYEQYL. The DNA of the CDR3 is TGTGCCAGCATGGTGGGATCTCCCTACGAGCAGTACCTC.

This clonotype was detected ten times or more. The chain couples TRBV9 to TRBJ2-2; D gene ambiguous. Per the germline V gene, CDR1 is SGDLS and CDR2 is YYNGEE. Trimming stripped 0 bases from V and 4 bases from J, with 4 bases between. The CDR3 runs to 13 residues. The CDR3 sequence: CASSVVSTGELFF. CDR3 sequence (DNA): TGTGCCAGCAGCGTAGTATCCACCGGGGAGCTGTTTTTT.

This chain links TRBV30 with TRBJ1-3; D is possibly TRBD1 (6 bases). Germline loops: CDR1 GTSNPN, CDR2 SVGIG (reference sequence). The ends were cut back, 4 bases at V and 2 bases at J, with 12 bases in the middle. This CDR3 region has 14 residues. The CDR3 spells CAWKPRGAGNTIYF. CDR3 nucleotide sequence: TGTGCCTGGAAGCCCAGGGGTGCTGGAAACACCATATATTTT.

Ten or more counts support this clonotype. The chain is built from TRBV18 and TRBJ1-2; D is unclear. Looked up from germline, CDR1 is KGHSH and CDR2 is LQKENI. V lost 5 bases to trimming and J lost 4 bases, with 11 bases between them. The CDR3 length is 13 residues. This CDR3 reads CASSRPERYGYTF. The CDR3 DNA reads TGTGCCAGCTCAAGGCCGGAGCGCTATGGCTACACCTTC.

The table lists this clonotype with many counts. This chain joins TRBV30 and TRBJ2-1, with 14 bases fitting TRBD2. The CDR3 spans 16 residues. V was pared by 2 bases and J by 4 bases, with 4 bases of the junction left unmatched. Germline V gene sequence: CDR1 GTSNPN, CDR2 SVGIG (reference sequence). The CDR3 sequence: CAWSFWTSGGYNEQFF. CDR3 bases: TGTGCCTGGAGTTTTTGGACTAGCGGGGGGTACAATGAGCAGTTCTTC.

This clonotype was found a few times. This chain connects TRBV19 to TRBJ2-2; 9 nucleotides agree with TRBD1. V dropped 9 bases and J dropped 11; count of bases not matched to a gene: 10. The CDR3 is made up of 13 amino acids. Per germline, CDR1 LNHDA and CDR2 SQIVND (reference sequence). CDR3 protein: CASGTGHTEELFF. As DNA, the CDR3 is TGTGCCAGCGGGACAGGGCACACCGAAGAGCTGTTTTTT.

This clonotype was seen ten or more times. The gene calls are TRBV5-1 and TRBJ1-1; 11 bases are a match to TRBD1. CDR1 and CDR2 from the germline V gene are SGHRS and YFSETQ. The ends lost 7 bases at V and 11 bases at J; junction bases unmatched: 10. This CDR3 has 13 amino acids. The CDR3 loop reads CASGGQGASSAFF. In nucleotides, the CDR3 is TGCGCCAGCGGCGGACAGGGGGCATCTTCCGCTTTCTTT.

This clonotype was counted a few times. The V call is TRBV20-1, the J call TRBJ2-5, with D perhaps matching TRBD2 (6 bases). The germline V gene encodes CDR1 DFQATT and CDR2 SNEGSKA (reference sequence). The CDR3 consists of 15 residues. V lost 5 bases and J 1 base, leaving 17 bases between the germline ends. CDR3 in DNA: TGCAGTGCTCCCAATGGGGGAGGTTCCCAAGAGACCCAGTACTTC. This translates into CSAPNGGGSQETQYF.

A few counts support this clonotype. J is TRBJ2-6 and V is TRBV20-1; 7 bases are a match to TRBD1. The J segment lost 0 bases and the V segment lost 3 bases, leaving 11 bases of the junction unmatched. Germline V gives CDR1 DFQATT, CDR2 SNEGSKA (reference sequence). CDR3 length: 18 residues. The CDR3 loop is CSASRFRGQSSGANVLTF. CDR3 in DNA: TGCAGTGCTAGCAGGTTTCGGGGACAGAGCTCTGGGGCCAACGTCCTGACTTTC.

J is TRBJ1-6 and V is TRBV9; maybe TRBD1 (5 bases). The CDR3 totals 15 residues. Germline V gene sequence: CDR1 SGDLS, CDR2 YYNGEE. Trimming removed 4 bases from V and 7 bases from J, with 15 bases in between. The CDR3 here is CASSTSAGMNSPLHF. CDR3 DNA: TGTGCCAGCAGCACCTCCGCAGGGATGAATTCACCCCTCCACTTT.

This clonotype was picked up many times. V gene TRBV12-3 or TRBV12-4 combines with J gene TRBJ1-2; a weak D match, TRBD1 (5 bases). The V end lost 6 bases, the J end lost 2 bases, and 13 bases lay between the germline ends. CDR3 length: 14 amino acids. The CDR3 DNA sequence: TGTGCCAGCAGCCCCTGGGGGGGGAACTATGGCTACACCTTC. It codes for CASSPWGGNYGYTF.

This clonotype has just a few counts. The chain employs TRBV18 and TRBJ2-3; TRBD1 matches 9 bases. The CDR3 is 15 residues long. Germline-derived CDR1 and CDR2 are KGHSH and LQKENI. J lost 2 bases, V lost 8 bases, and 8 bases had no gene match. In nucleotides, the CDR3 is TGTGCCAGCGGTCCGGGACAGGGCAACACAGATACGCAGTATTTT. Its protein product is CASGPGQGNTDTQYF.

This clonotype was recorded at least ten times. The genes are TRBV28 and TRBJ2-1, with 7 bases matching TRBD2. CDR1 and CDR2 from the germline V gene are MDHEN and SYDVKM. This CDR3 is 16 amino acids long. V dropped 5 bases and J dropped 3; count of bases not matched to a gene: 10. For the CDR3, the DNA is TGTGCCAGCAGTCCACGTTGGGGGGGGATCTACAATGAGCAGTTCTTC. Its translation is CASSPRWGGIYNEQFF.

This clonotype was picked up many times. The CDR3 region is CATSRSYNEQFF. As DNA, the CDR3 is TGTGCCACCAGCAGATCCTACAATGAGCAGTTCTTC. The J gene is TRBJ2-1, the V gene TRBV15; D uncertain. Germline CDR1 LNHNV, CDR2 YYDKDF (reference sequence). V was shortened by 2 bases and J by 1 base, with 0 bases between the two germline ends. The CDR3 is made up of 12 amino acids.

The CDR3 bases are TGTGCCAGCAGCGTAGGGGATGGCAAAAACATTCAGTACTTC. It yields the protein CASSVGDGKNIQYF. This rearrangement joins TRBV9 to TRBJ2-4; no firm D call. Trimming took off 0 bases at V and 3 bases at J, with 7 bases between the two ends. CDR3 length equals 14 residues. Germline assignment: CDR1 SGDLS and CDR2 YYNGEE.

This clonotype has only a few counts. The chain combines TRBV20-1 with TRBJ2-5; D could derive from TRBD1 or TRBD2 (6 bases each). The V and J ends lost 6 bases and 2 bases respectively, with 10 bases between them. Germline CDR1 DFQATT, CDR2 SNEGSKA (reference sequence). CDR3 length: 12 amino acids. The CDR3 spells CSARGRQETQYF. The CDR3 DNA sequence: TGCAGTGCACGGGGGCGGCAAGAGACCCAGTACTTC.

This clonotype was observed many times. The rearrangement links TRBV9 to TRBJ1-6; D unresolved. The germline gives CDR1 SGDLS, CDR2 YYNGEE. This CDR3 comprises 15 residues. Trimming shortened V by 3 bases and J by 9 bases, and 16 bases separated the two germline ends. The CDR3 is CASSAGGTTGSPLHF. CDR3 DNA: TGTGCCAGCAGCGCCGGTGGAACAACGGGTTCACCCCTCCACTTT.

This clonotype appeared many times. The chain employs TRBV7-3 and TRBJ2-1, with 7 bases fitting TRBD1. J was trimmed by 3 bases and V by 4 bases; bases with no gene match: 9. The CDR3 is 16 amino acids. Per the germline V gene, CDR1 is SGHTA and CDR2 is FQGTGA. CDR3 nucleotide sequence: TGTGCCAGCAGCTCCAGGACAGGCTCTCACTACAATGAGCAGTTCTTC. Translation gives CASSSRTGSHYNEQFF.

The table lists this clonotype with many counts. The rearrangement links TRBV11-2 to TRBJ2-7; no clear D. Per germline, CDR1 SGHAT and CDR2 FQNNGV. Trimming pared 2 bases from V and 2 bases from J, leaving 4 bases between. The length of the CDR3 is 12 residues. CDR3 loop: CASSLSAYEQYF. In DNA, the CDR3 is TGTGCCAGCAGCTTATCCGCCTACGAGCAGTACTTC.